This T cell receptor (beta chain) was recorded in a study of blood T cell repertoires in COVID-19. Whole-study context: Acute-phase and convalescent COVID-19 samples originated in the United States, Italy and Spain. The analysed material was cDNA or gDNA that came from T cells, B-cell-depleted T cells, or PBMCs.

The V gene end was trimmed by 2 bases and the J gene end by 0 bases; junction bases not matched to a gene: 8. The germline V gene encodes CDR1 MNHEY and CDR2 SVGEGT. The CDR3 is 17 amino acids. Sequencing was performed with immunoSEQ multiplex PCR; in TCRdb, only in-frame clones are kept and a portion is missing. Of 250,000 to 350,000 clones listed, around 90% are singletons. This TCR was sampled from a woman aged 50 to 65 who had recovered from COVID-19. This chain connects TRBV6-2 or TRBV6-3 to TRBJ1-2, with TRBD1 matching 8 bases. The sequencing sample was made of peripheral blood. CDR3 in amino acids: CASSYPFGTGANYGYTF. CDR3 sequence (DNA): TGTGCCAGCAGTTACCCCTTCGGGACAGGTGCTAACTATGGCTACACCTTC.